This entry features one TCR beta chain sequence. Its antigen is undetermined. The data stem from a study of cytomegalovirus exposure and HLA in healthy donors. Whole-study findings and limits: As a later analysis showed, a missense DCLRE1C variant was linked to trimming of TCR beta V- and J-genes.

The PCR had 60 Vbeta and 13 Jbeta primers. Assay used: immunoSEQ multiplex PCR; TCRdb lists only in-frame clones, some missing. The sample contains some 190,000 clones, roughly 80% of which appear only once. Trimming stripped 7 bases from V and 4 bases from J, with 15 bases between. The CDR3 contains 14 residues. Germline CDR1 and CDR2: SNHLY and FYNNEI. This sequence was found in a woman in her thirties in good health and CMV-seropositive. Material: PBMCs. This chain connects TRBV2 to TRBJ2-3, with D possibly matching TRBD2 (6 bases). The CDR3 sequence: CASIMEGSPDTQYF. The CDR3 nucleotides are TGTGCCAGCATTATGGAGGGGAGCCCAGATACGCAGTATTTT.